This is a list of T cell receptor beta chains from one sample in a study of blood T cell repertoires in COVID-19. Profiling relied on immunoSEQ multiplex PCR, and the TCRdb table lists in-frame clones only, not all of them. The data show 200,000 or so clones, more than 80% seen once. Sequenced input: PBMCs or T cells enriched from blood (not recorded which). These receptors all stem from a man aged 55 to 70 who had recovered from COVID-19. CDR3s include the opening cysteine and the closing phenylalanine or tryptophan. A row's size may be missing; if present it is once, few, many or a size class.

V: TRBV18; J: TRBJ2-1; size: NA; CDR3: CASSLGLAGTSYNEQFF
V: TRBV5-1; J: TRBJ2-1; size: NA; CDR3: CASSLDSSYNEQFF
V: TRBV11-3; J: TRBJ2-1; size: NA; CDR3: CASSPRQGATYNEQFF
V: TRBV27; J: TRBJ1-6; size: few; CDR3: CASSLGSSSYNSPLHF
V: TRBV2; J: TRBJ2-5; size: NA; CDR3: CASRGGEETQYF
V: TRBV19; J: TRBJ1-4; size: NA; CDR3: CASSTGLNEKLFF
V: TRBV11-3; J: TRBJ1-1; size: NA; CDR3: CASSIEPQGAPSFF
V: TRBV19; J: TRBJ1-2; size: NA; CDR3: CASSTTGGRNYGYTF
V: TRBV12-3/TRBV12-4; J: TRBJ1-1; size: NA; CDR3: CASSFKGGTEAFF
V: TRBV12-5; J: TRBJ2-3; size: NA; CDR3: CASGPVGLTQYF
V: TRBV11-2; J: TRBJ1-2; size: NA; CDR3: CASSLVAGDGYTF
V: TRBV5-1; J: TRBJ1-2; size: few; CDR3: CASSLDHRAGSYGYTF
V: TRBV3-1/TRBV3-2; J: TRBJ2-7; size: NA; CDR3: CASSLTDRGRPEQYF
V: TRBV6-6; J: TRBJ1-5; size: NA; CDR3: CASSPPTGFGQPQHF
V: TRBV6-4; J: TRBJ2-3; size: NA; CDR3: CASSDSSADTQYF
V: TRBV25-1; J: TRBJ1-1; size: NA; CDR3: CASRQGKTEAFF
V: TRBV13; J: TRBJ1-3; size: NA; CDR3: CASSSQGGGGNTIYF
V: TRBV7-9; J: TRBJ1-1; size: NA; CDR3: CASSATRETKAFF
V: TRBV5-6; J: TRBJ1-5; size: NA; CDR3: CASSLRGYSNQPQHF
V: TRBV7-8; J: TRBJ1-1; size: NA; CDR3: CASSLGRENTEAFF
V: TRBV13; J: TRBJ1-3; size: NA; CDR3: CASSWGVSGNTIYF
V: TRBV4-1; J: TRBJ1-1; size: NA; CDR3: CASSQDLDRGTEAFF
V: TRBV30; J: TRBJ1-1; size: NA; CDR3: CAWSTGQGHEAEAFF
V: TRBV29-1; J: TRBJ1-2; size: NA; CDR3: CSVDRVGYTF
V: TRBV3-1/TRBV3-2; J: TRBJ1-4; size: NA; CDR3: CASSQAPGQNNEKLFF
V: TRBV19; J: TRBJ1-1; size: NA; CDR3: CATTVGDRGRAFF
V: TRBV5-1; J: TRBJ2-7; size: NA; CDR3: CASSKATPGQGWFEQYF
V: TRBV20-1; J: TRBJ1-1; size: NA; CDR3: CSASRWDSLNTEAFF
V: TRBV19; J: TRBJ1-2; size: NA; CDR3: CASSKAPTGNYGYTF
V: TRBV15; J: TRBJ2-7; size: NA; CDR3: CATSRKRGGESYEQYF
V: TRBV6-5; J: TRBJ2-2; size: NA; CDR3: CASTQTGVTGELFF
V: TRBV19; J: TRBJ1-2; size: NA; CDR3: CASTPWSSGGDDYGYTF
V: TRBV11-3; J: TRBJ2-1; size: NA; CDR3: CASSPRVGEQFF
V: TRBV7-9; J: TRBJ2-7; size: few; CDR3: CASSPRLVSSYEQYF
V: TRBV2; J: TRBJ1-4; size: NA; CDR3: CASIASGTGGVGEKLFF
V: TRBV11-2; J: TRBJ2-1; size: NA; CDR3: CASSSDRGGNEQFF
V: TRBV12-3/TRBV12-4; J: TRBJ1-1; size: NA; CDR3: CASTQGANTEAFF
V: TRBV24-1; J: TRBJ1-1; size: NA; CDR3: CATSAAGGTEAFF
V: TRBV4-1; J: TRBJ2-5; size: NA; CDR3: CASSQGGGGYQETQYF
V: TRBV19; J: TRBJ1-2; size: NA; CDR3: CASSGNRGLGYTF
V: TRBV7-9; J: TRBJ1-2; size: NA; CDR3: CASSPGGVIGYTF
V: TRBV11-2; J: TRBJ2-1; size: NA; CDR3: CASSTTGAWNEQFF
V: TRBV14; J: TRBJ2-7; size: many; CDR3: CASSQAYRGYEQYF
V: TRBV5-6; J: TRBJ2-7; size: NA; CDR3: CASSLDRHEQYF
V: TRBV10-3; J: TRBJ1-2; size: NA; CDR3: CAISETGTGVYGYTF
V: TRBV6-2/TRBV6-3; J: TRBJ1-2; size: NA; CDR3: CASSYSGTGSNYGYTF
V: TRBV6-1; J: TRBJ2-1; size: NA; CDR3: CASSDRVGNEQFF
V: TRBV5-5; J: TRBJ2-2; size: NA; CDR3: CASSSVGTSYTGELFF
V: TRBV2; J: TRBJ2-4; size: NA; CDR3: CASTQRPPGQGPGAKNIQYF
V: TRBV5-6; J: TRBJ1-5; size: few; CDR3: CASSTRTGGSNSNQPQHF
V: TRBV6-5; J: TRBJ2-5; size: NA; CDR3: CASRDSGGPWETQYF